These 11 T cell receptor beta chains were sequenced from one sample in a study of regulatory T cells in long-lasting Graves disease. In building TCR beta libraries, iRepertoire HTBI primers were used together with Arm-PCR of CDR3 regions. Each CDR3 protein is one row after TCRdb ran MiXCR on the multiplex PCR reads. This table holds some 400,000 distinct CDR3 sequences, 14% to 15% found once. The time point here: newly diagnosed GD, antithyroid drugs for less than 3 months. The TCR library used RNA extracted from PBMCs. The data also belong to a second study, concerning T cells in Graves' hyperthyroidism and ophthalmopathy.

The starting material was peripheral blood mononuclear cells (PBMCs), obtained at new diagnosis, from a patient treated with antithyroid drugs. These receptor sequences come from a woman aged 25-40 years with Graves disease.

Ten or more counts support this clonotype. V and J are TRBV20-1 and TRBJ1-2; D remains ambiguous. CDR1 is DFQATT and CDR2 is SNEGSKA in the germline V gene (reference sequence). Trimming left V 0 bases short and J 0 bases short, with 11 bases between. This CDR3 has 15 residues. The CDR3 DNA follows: TGCAGTGCTAGAGATCGTGGGGAAACTAACTATGGCTACACCTTC. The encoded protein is CSARDRGETNYGYTF.

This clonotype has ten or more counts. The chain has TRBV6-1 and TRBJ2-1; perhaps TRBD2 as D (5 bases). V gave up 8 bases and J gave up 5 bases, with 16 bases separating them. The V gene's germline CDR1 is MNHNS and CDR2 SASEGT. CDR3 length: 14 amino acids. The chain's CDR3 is CASPASGKNNEQFF. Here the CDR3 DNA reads TGTGCCAGCCCAGCCAGCGGAAAGAACAATGAGCAGTTCTTC.

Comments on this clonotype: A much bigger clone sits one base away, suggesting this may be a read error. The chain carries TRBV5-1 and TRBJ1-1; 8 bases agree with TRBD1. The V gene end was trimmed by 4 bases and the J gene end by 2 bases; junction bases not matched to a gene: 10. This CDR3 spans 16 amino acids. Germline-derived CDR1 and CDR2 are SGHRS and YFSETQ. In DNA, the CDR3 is TGCGCCAGCAGCACCGGACAGGGATCAATAAACACTGAAGCTTTCTTT. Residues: CASSTGQGSINTEAFF.

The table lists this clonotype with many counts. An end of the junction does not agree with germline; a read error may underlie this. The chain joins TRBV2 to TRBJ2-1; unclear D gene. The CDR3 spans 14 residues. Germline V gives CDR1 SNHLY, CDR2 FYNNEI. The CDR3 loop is CASREDLSYNEQFF. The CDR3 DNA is TGTGCCAGCAGGGAAGATCTCTCCTACAATGAGCAGTTCTTC.

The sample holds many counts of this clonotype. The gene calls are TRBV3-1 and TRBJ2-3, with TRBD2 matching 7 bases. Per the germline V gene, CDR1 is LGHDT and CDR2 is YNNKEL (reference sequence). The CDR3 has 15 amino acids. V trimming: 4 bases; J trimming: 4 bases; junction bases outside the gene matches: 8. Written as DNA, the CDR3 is TGTGCCAGCAGCCTGTCGGGAGGACGGGCAGATACGCAGTATTTT. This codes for CASSLSGGRADTQYF.

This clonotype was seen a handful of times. The CDR3, as DNA: TGTGCCAGCAGCTTAATAGGTCGGCAGGGGATCTTGGGGACCTACGAGCAGTACTTC. As protein: CASSLIGRQGILGTYEQYF. The chain links TRBV7-9 to TRBJ2-7, with D perhaps TRBD1 (6 bases). With 2 bases removed from V and 2 bases from J, the gap between germline ends came to 25 bases. This CDR3 has 19 amino acids. Germline V CDR1 and CDR2: SEHNR, FQNEAQ (reference sequence).

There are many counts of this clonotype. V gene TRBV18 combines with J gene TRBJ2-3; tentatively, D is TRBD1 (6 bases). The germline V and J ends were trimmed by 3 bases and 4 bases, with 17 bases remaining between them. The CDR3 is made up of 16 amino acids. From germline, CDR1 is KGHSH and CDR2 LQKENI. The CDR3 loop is CASSPQGGVDADTQYF. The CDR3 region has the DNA TGTGCCAGCTCACCGCAAGGGGGAGTGGACGCAGATACGCAGTATTTT.

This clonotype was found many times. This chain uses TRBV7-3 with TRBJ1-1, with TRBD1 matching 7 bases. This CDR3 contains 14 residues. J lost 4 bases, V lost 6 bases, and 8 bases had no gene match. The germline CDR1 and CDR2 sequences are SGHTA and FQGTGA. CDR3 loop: CASRGGGRSTEAFF. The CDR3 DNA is TGTGCCAGCAGGGGAGGGGGCCGTAGCACTGAAGCTTTCTTT.

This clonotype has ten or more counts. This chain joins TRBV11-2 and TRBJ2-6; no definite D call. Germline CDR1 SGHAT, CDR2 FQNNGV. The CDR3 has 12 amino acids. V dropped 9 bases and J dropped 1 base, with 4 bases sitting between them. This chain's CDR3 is CASCSGANVLTF. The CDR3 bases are TGTGCCAGTTGTTCTGGGGCCAACGTCCTGACTTTC.

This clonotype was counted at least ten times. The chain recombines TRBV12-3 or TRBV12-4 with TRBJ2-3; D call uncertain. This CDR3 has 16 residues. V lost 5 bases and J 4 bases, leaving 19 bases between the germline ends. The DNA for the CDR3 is TGTGCCAGCAGTCGACCTAGGCTCGATGTCCCAGATACGCAGTATTTT. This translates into CASSRPRLDVPDTQYF.

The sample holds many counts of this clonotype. CDR3 residues: CASRSENTEAFF. The CDR3 region has the DNA TGTGCCAGCAGATCAGAGAACACTGAAGCTTTCTTT. The chain links TRBV12-3 or TRBV12-4 to TRBJ1-1; D gene uncertain. The CDR3 runs to 12 residues. Trimming cost V 6 bases and J 1 base, with 6 bases left between them.